These 23 T cell receptor beta chains were sequenced from one sample in a study of Graves' ophthalmopathy and Graves' hyperthyroidism. TCR beta CDR3 amplification used RNA transcripts. The first-round RT-PCR employed HTBI primers together with the Qiagen OneStep RT-PCR kit. A multiplex PCR was then performed as the second round. TCRdb re-derived calls from the multiplex PCR reads in MiXCR, one entry per CDR3 protein. The sample lists about 210,000 distinct CDR3 sequences; approximately 29% were seen once. The sample consisted of peripheral blood. Receptors originate from a man aged 50-59 years with Graves' ophthalmopathy.

This clonotype was seen at least ten times. The rearrangement joins TRBV12-3 or TRBV12-4 to TRBJ1-1; D is ambiguous. The CDR3 extends over 13 amino acids. V lost 7 bases and J lost 0, with 9 bases in between. For the CDR3, the DNA is TGTGCCAGCATAAGACGACTGAACACTGAAGCTTTCTTT. Protein product: CASIRRLNTEAFF.

The genes are TRBV6-2 or TRBV6-3 and TRBJ2-2, with 7 bases fitting TRBD2. Germline CDR1 reads MNHEY; CDR2 reads SVGEGT. The CDR3 covers 14 residues. Trimming at V came to 7 bases and at J to 3 bases, leaving 5 bases not matched to a gene. The CDR3 bases are TGTGCCAGCAAACCGAGCGGGGACACCGGGGAGCTGTTTTTT. Encoded protein: CASKPSGDTGELFF.

The sample holds many counts of this clonotype. The chain employs TRBV11-2 and TRBJ2-4; 11 positions agree with TRBD2. Germline loops: CDR1 SGHAT, CDR2 FQNNGV. The CDR3 extends over 15 amino acids. Unmatched junction bases numbered 5, after V lost 3 bases and J lost 7 bases. CDR3 protein: CASSFTSGSGNIQYF. CDR3 nucleotide sequence: TGTGCCAGCAGCTTTACTAGCGGGAGTGGGAACATTCAGTACTTC.

This clonotype was observed once. This rearrangement joins TRBV27 to TRBJ2-7; TRBD1 might be the D (6 bases). CDR1 is MNHEY and CDR2 is SMNVEV in the germline V gene (reference sequence). V was shortened by 6 bases and J by 0 bases, with 15 bases between the two germline ends. This CDR3 has 15 amino acids. DNA for the CDR3: TGTGCCAGCAGGTTAGGACAGAGTGACTCCTACGAGCAGTACTTC. The encoded protein is CASRLGQSDSYEQYF.

The V call is TRBV30, the J call TRBJ2-5, with TRBD2 as a possible D gene (7 bases). V lost 1 base, J lost 4 bases, and 16 bases lay in between. The CDR3 contains 15 residues. Germline CDR1 GTSNPN, CDR2 SVGIG (reference sequence). CDR3 nucleotide sequence: TGTGCCTGGAGTGCTCTGAGGGGGGGCAGAGAGACCCAGTACTTC. It yields the protein CAWSALRGGRETQYF.

This chain connects TRBV6-1 to TRBJ2-7, with D unclear. Germline V gene data show CDR1 as MNHNS and CDR2 as SASEGT. Trimming cost V 4 bases and J 0 bases, with 10 bases left between them. The CDR3 is made up of 14 amino acids. The DNA of the CDR3 is TGTGCCAGCAGTGCGGCAGCCTTCTCCTACGAGCAGTACTTC. Protein sequence: CASSAAAFSYEQYF.

At least ten counts were recorded for this clonotype. V is TRBV5-1 and J is TRBJ2-2, with no clear D. The CDR3 consists of 14 residues. CDR1 is SGHRS, CDR2 YFSETQ, per germline. V gave up 6 bases and J gave up 7 bases, with 16 bases separating them. CDR3 loop: CASNFDYFGGELFF. As DNA, the CDR3 is TGCGCCAGCAACTTCGATTATTTTGGCGGGGAGCTGTTTTTT.

The table lists this clonotype with many counts. V is TRBV12-3 or TRBV12-4 and J is TRBJ2-7; 7 bases fit TRBD1. The CDR3 has 17 amino acids. V gave up 1 base and J gave up 2 bases; unmatched junction bases: 11. The DNA of the CDR3 is TGTGCCAGCAGTTTAGATACGTTTAGGGACAGACCCTACGAGCAGTACTTC. Translated, it gives CASSLDTFRDRPYEQYF.

This clonotype was seen only once. The J gene is TRBJ2-7, the V gene TRBV30; no firm D call. Germline CDR1 is GTSNPN and CDR2 is SVGIG (reference sequence). This CDR3 comprises 13 residues. Trimming shortened V by 0 bases and J by 2 bases, and 8 bases separated the two germline ends. CDR3 amino acids: CAWSVASPYEQYF. The CDR3 DNA follows: TGTGCCTGGAGTGTAGCAAGTCCCTACGAGCAGTACTTC.

The table lists this clonotype with many counts. The chain joins TRBV6-1 to TRBJ1-5; D possibly corresponds to TRBD1 (5 bases). Germline V gene sequence: CDR1 MNHNS, CDR2 SASEGT. The CDR3 covers 15 residues. Trimming cost V 3 bases and J 2 bases, with 11 bases left between them. This CDR3 is CASSEGGKGNQPQHF. In DNA form, the CDR3 reads TGTGCCAGCAGTGAGGGGGGAAAGGGCAATCAGCCCCAGCATTTT.

The chain recombines TRBV30 with TRBJ2-5; tentatively, D is TRBD2 (5 bases). The CDR3 is 13 residues long. Germline CDR1 GTSNPN, CDR2 SVGIG (reference sequence). V was cut by 5 bases and J by 4 bases, with 14 bases left in between. The CDR3 DNA reads TGTGCCTGGGGGAGTGGAGGAGGAGAGACCCAGTACTTC. Its protein product is CAWGSGGGETQYF.

This clonotype has ten or more counts. The chain combines TRBV6-2 or TRBV6-3 with TRBJ2-7, with 9 bases fitting TRBD1. CDR1 and CDR2 from the germline V gene are MNHEY and SVGEGT. Germline trimming cut 4 bases from V and 7 bases from J; bases unmatched to any gene: 8. The CDR3 is made up of 14 amino acids. This CDR3 is CASSSGTGSEEQYF. CDR3 bases: TGTGCCAGCAGTTCTGGGACAGGGTCGGAAGAGCAGTACTTC.

This clonotype was counted ten times or more. The chain has TRBV30 and TRBJ2-7; D gene uncertain. Germline-derived CDR1 and CDR2 are GTSNPN and SVGIG (reference sequence). V lost 0 bases and J 9 bases, leaving 15 bases between the germline ends. CDR3 size: 13 residues. The chain's CDR3 is CAWSVRRLDGQYF. The CDR3 DNA reads TGTGCCTGGAGTGTTCGACGTCTGGACGGGCAGTACTTC. The whole variable domain, filled in from reference TRBV30 and TRBJ2-7, reads SQTIHQWPATLVQPVGSPLSLECTVEGTSNPNLYWYRQAAGRGLQLLFYSVGIGQISSEVPQNLSASRPQDRQFILSSKKLLLSDSGFYLCAWSVRRLDGQYFGPGTRLTVT.

The chain couples TRBV7-2 to TRBJ2-5; 11 positions agree with TRBD2. V lost 5 bases, J lost 7 bases, and 12 bases stayed unmatched. The CDR3 length is 16 residues. Germline CDR1 is SGHTA and CDR2 is FQGNSA. The CDR3 nucleotides read TGTGCCAGCAGCCCACTCAGGACTAGCGGGTTCGGGACCCAGTACTTC. It is translated as CASSPLRTSGFGTQYF.

The J gene is TRBJ1-5, the V gene TRBV24-1, with D possibly TRBD1 on 6 matching bases. The CDR3 has 19 residues. Germline V gene lookup returns CDR1 KGHDR and CDR2 SFDVKD. Trimming left V 4 bases short and J 0 bases short, with 21 bases between. CDR3 sequence: CATSELPRQGTYSNQPQHF. The DNA of the CDR3 is TGTGCCACCAGTGAACTGCCACGTCAGGGGACTTATAGCAATCAGCCCCAGCATTTT.

This clonotype came up many times. This sequence joins TRBV5-1 and TRBJ1-2; the D is unclear. The CDR3 runs 14 residues. Germline V gene data show CDR1 as SGHRS and CDR2 as YFSETQ. V dropped 0 bases and J dropped 4 bases, with 10 bases sitting between them. The CDR3: CASSLGSGVYGYTF. CDR3 bases: TGCGCCAGCAGCTTGGGCAGTGGGGTCTATGGCTACACCTTC.

This clonotype has at least ten counts. CDR3 amino acids: CASSSGGSNQPQHF. The DNA of the CDR3 is TGTGCCAGCAGTTCAGGGGGAAGCAATCAGCCCCAGCATTTT. The J gene is TRBJ1-5, the V gene TRBV28; TRBD1 agrees at 7 bases. The CDR3 is 14 residues long. Germline-derived CDR1 and CDR2 are MDHEN and SYDVKM. Unmatched junction bases numbered 1, after V lost 4 bases and J lost 1 base.

The chain links TRBV28 to TRBJ1-2, with 11 bases aligning to TRBD1. Germline V gene lookup returns CDR1 MDHEN and CDR2 SYDVKM. Trimming at V came to 4 bases and at J to 9 bases, leaving 7 bases not matched to a gene. The CDR3 is 14 amino acids. CDR3 in amino acids: CASSSGQGARSYTF. The CDR3 region has the DNA TGTGCCAGCAGTTCCGGACAGGGGGCGCGTAGCTACACCTTC.

The CDR3 loop reads CASSLKQGYTYEQYF. The CDR3 DNA reads TGTGCCAGCAGCTTAAAACAGGGATATACCTACGAGCAGTACTTC. V and J are TRBV7-2 and TRBJ2-7, with D possibly being TRBD1 (6 bases). The germline CDR1 and CDR2 sequences are SGHTA and FQGNSA. V lost 2 bases and J 2 bases, leaving 13 bases between the germline ends. CDR3 length: 15 amino acids.

CDR3 in amino acids: CASSLVVQPQHF. Written as DNA, the CDR3 is TGTGCCAGCAGTTTAGTAGTCCAGCCCCAGCATTTT. This chain joins TRBV28 and TRBJ1-5; no definite D call. The germline V gene has CDR1 MDHEN and CDR2 SYDVKM. The CDR3 loop spans 12 amino acids. Trimming pared 2 bases from V and 7 bases from J, leaving 6 bases between.

There are many counts of this clonotype. The chain employs TRBV7-8 and TRBJ2-5, with D perhaps TRBD2 (7 bases). Looked up from germline, CDR1 is SGHVS and CDR2 is FQNEAQ. V shed 2 bases and J shed 7 bases, with 23 bases lying between them. This CDR3 has 17 residues. The CDR3 DNA follows: TGTGCCAGCAGCTTAAGGGGGGGCCCCAACCTGGGGGGGACCCAGTACTTC. Its translation: CASSLRGGPNLGGTQYF.

The sample holds many counts of this clonotype. This chain uses TRBV19 with TRBJ1-1; the D gene is possibly TRBD1 (6 bases). V lost 6 bases, J lost 0 bases, and 11 bases lay in between. This CDR3 is built from 14 residues. Germline V gene data show CDR1 as LNHDA and CDR2 as SQIVND (reference sequence). The CDR3 sequence is CASRRTAMNTEAFF. CDR3 in DNA: TGTGCCAGTAGGAGGACAGCAATGAACACTGAAGCTTTCTTT. The full variable domain, with the rest looked up from reference TRBV19 and TRBJ1-1, is DGGITQSPKYLFRKEGQNVTLSCEQNLNHDAMYWYRQDPGQGLRLIYYSQIVNDFQKGDIAEGYSVSREKKESFPLTVTSAQKNPTAFYLCASRRTAMNTEAFFGQGTRLTVV.

CDR3 sequence reads: CASSYARFGTEAFF. CDR3 in DNA: TGTGCCAGCAGCTACGCGAGGTTTGGCACTGAAGCTTTCTTT. This chain uses TRBV7-2 with TRBJ1-1; D uncertain. The V end lost 4 bases, the J end lost 4 bases, and 13 bases lay between the germline ends. The CDR3 sequence is 14 residues long. Germline V gene sequence: CDR1 SGHTA, CDR2 FQGNSA.